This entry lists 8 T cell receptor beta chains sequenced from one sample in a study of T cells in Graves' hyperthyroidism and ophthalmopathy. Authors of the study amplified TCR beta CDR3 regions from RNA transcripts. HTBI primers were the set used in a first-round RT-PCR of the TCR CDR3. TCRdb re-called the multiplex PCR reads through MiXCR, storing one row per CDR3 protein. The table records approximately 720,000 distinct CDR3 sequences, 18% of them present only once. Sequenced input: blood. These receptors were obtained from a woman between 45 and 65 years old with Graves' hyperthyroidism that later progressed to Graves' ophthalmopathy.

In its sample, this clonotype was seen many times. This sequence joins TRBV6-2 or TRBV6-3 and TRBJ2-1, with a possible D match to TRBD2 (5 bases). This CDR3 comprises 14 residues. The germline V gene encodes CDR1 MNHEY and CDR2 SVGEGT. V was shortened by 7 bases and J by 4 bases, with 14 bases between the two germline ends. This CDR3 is CASNPVEGYNEQFF. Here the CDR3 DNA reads TGTGCCAGCAACCCTGTAGAGGGTTACAATGAGCAGTTCTTC.

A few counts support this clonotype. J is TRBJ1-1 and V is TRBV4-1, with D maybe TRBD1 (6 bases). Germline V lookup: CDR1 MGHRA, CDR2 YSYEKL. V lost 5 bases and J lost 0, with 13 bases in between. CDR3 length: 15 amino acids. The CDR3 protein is CASSAQGGVNTEAFF. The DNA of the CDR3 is TGCGCCAGCAGCGCACAGGGCGGGGTGAACACTGAAGCTTTCTTT.

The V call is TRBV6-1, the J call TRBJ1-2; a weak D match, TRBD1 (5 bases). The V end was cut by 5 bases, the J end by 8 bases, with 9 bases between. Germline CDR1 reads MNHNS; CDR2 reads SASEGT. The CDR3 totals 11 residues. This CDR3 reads CASSTGFGYTF. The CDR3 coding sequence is TGTGCCAGCAGTACAGGATTCGGCTACACCTTC.

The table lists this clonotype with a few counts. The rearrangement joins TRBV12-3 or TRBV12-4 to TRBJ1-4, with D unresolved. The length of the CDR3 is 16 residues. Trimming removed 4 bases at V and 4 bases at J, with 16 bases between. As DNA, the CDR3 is TGTGCCAGCAGTTCTACTTTAGGGAGCTATAATGAAAAACTGTTTTTT. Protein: CASSSTLGSYNEKLFF.

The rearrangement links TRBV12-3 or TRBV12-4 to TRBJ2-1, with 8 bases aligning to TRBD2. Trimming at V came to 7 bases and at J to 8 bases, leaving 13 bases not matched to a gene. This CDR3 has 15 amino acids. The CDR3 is CASNLAAGAFHEQFF. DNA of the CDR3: TGTGCCAGCAACCTGGCAGCGGGAGCTTTCCATGAGCAGTTCTTC.

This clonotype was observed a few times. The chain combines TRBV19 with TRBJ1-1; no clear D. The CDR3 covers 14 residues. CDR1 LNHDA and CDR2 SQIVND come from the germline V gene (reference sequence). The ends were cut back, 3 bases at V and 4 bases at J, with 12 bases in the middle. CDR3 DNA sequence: TGTGCCAGTAGTATGGGCCCCTATGGCACTGAAGCTTTCTTT. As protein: CASSMGPYGTEAFF.

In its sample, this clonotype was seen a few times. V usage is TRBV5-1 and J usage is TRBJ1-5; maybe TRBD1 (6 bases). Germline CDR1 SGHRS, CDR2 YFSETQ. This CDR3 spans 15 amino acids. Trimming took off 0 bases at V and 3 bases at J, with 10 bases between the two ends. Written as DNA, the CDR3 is TGCGCCAGCAGCTTGGCAGGGGCCACCAATCAGCCCCAGCATTTT. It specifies CASSLAGATNQPQHF.

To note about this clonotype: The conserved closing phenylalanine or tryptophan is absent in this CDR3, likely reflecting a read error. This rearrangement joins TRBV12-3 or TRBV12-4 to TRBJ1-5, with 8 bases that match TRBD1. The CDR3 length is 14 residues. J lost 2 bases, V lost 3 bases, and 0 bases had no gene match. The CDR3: CASSLGQGNQPQHL. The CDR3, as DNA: TGTGCCAGCAGTTTGGGACAGGGCAATCAGCCCCAGCATCTT.